These 21 T cell receptor beta chains were all obtained from the same sample, sequenced in a study of cytomegalovirus exposure and HLA in healthy donors. 13 Jbeta primers and 60 Vbeta primers were used for the PCR. Repertoires were generated with immunoSEQ multiplex PCR, while TCRdb's copy carries only in-frame clones and drops some. The sample records about 150,000 clones, approximately 80% being singletons. Source material: PBMCs. The origin of the receptors is a man under 40 in good health and CMV-seronegative.

The V gene is TRBV29-1, the J gene TRBJ2-2, with D maybe TRBD1 (6 bases). CDR1 SQVTM and CDR2 ANQGSEA come from the germline V gene. The ends were cut back, 4 bases at V and 1 base at J, with 13 bases in the middle. CDR3 size: 15 residues. CDR3 loop: CSVGGRGLNTGELFF. For the CDR3, the DNA is TGCAGCGTTGGTGGCAGGGGCTTGAACACCGGGGAGCTGTTTTTT.

The chain's CDR3 is CASSQDRGREQYF. The CDR3 DNA reads as TGCGCCAGCAGCCAGGACAGGGGGCGCGAGCAGTACTTC. The V and J genes are TRBV4-1 and TRBJ2-7; the match to TRBD1 covers 11 bases. The CDR3 loop spans 13 amino acids. V shed 3 bases and J 6 bases; nucleotides not matched to a gene: 1. CDR1 MGHRA and CDR2 YSYEKL come from the germline V gene.

This clone turned up a few times. The V call is TRBV5-6, the J call TRBJ2-1; a weak D match, TRBD2 (6 bases). V was shortened by 1 base and J by 4 bases, with 9 bases between the two germline ends. Germline CDR1 is SGHDT and CDR2 is YYEEEE. This CDR3 is 14 amino acids long. CDR3 coding DNA: TGTGCCAGCAGCTTGCCTAGCGCATACAATGAGCAGTTCTTC. The encoded protein is CASSLPSAYNEQFF. Using reference TRBV5-6 and TRBJ2-1 for the parts outside the CDR3, the full variable domain is DAGVTQSPTHLIKTRGQQVTLRCSPKSGHDTVSWYQQALGQGPQFIFQYYEEEERQRGNFPDRFSGHQFPNYSSELNVNALLLGDSALYLCASSLPSAYNEQFFGPGTRLTVL.

V gene TRBV7-9 combines with J gene TRBJ1-2, with 8 bases that match TRBD1. Germline trimming cut 4 bases from V and 2 bases from J; bases unmatched to any gene: 3. Per germline, CDR1 SEHNR and CDR2 FQNEAQ (reference sequence). This CDR3 comprises 14 residues. CDR3 nucleotides: TGTGCCAGCAGCTCACAGGGGGTGAACTATGGCTACACCTTC. Protein product: CASSSQGVNYGYTF.

V gene TRBV7-9 combines with J gene TRBJ2-3; D perhaps matches TRBD1 (5 bases). Trimming removed 5 bases from V and 2 bases from J, with 11 bases in between. This CDR3 comprises 14 residues. Germline V gives CDR1 SEHNR, CDR2 FQNEAQ (reference sequence). The CDR3 reads CASSPGHSTDTQYF. The CDR3 DNA follows: TGTGCCAGCAGCCCCGGACATTCCACAGATACGCAGTATTTT. The full variable domain, its missing parts supplied by reference TRBV7-9 and TRBJ2-3, is DTGVSQNPRHKITKRGQNVTFRCDPISEHNRLYWYRQTLGQGPEFLTYFQNEAQLEKSRLLSDRFSAERPKGSFSTLEIQRTEQGDSAMYLCASSPGHSTDTQYFGPGTRLTVL.

The J gene is TRBJ2-1, the V gene TRBV30; D is possibly TRBD2 (6 bases). This CDR3 spans 12 amino acids. V was pared by 3 bases and J by 9 bases, with 12 bases between. In germline, CDR1 is GTSNPN, CDR2 SVGIG (reference sequence). The CDR3 loop reads CAWRRLVGEQFF. DNA of the CDR3: TGTGCCTGGAGACGACTAGTTGGTGAGCAGTTCTTC.

This rearrangement joins TRBV19 to TRBJ1-2; 10 bases are shared with TRBD1. This CDR3 spans 17 amino acids. Germline V CDR1 and CDR2: LNHDA, SQIVND (reference sequence). Trimming at V came to 5 bases and at J to 5 bases, leaving 14 bases not matched to a gene. The CDR3 DNA reads TGTGCCAGTAGTTTTAAACCCGGGACAGGGGCCGCTTATGGCTACACCTTC. Translation gives CASSFKPGTGAAYGYTF.

The chain recombines TRBV29-1 with TRBJ2-2; 7 bases map to TRBD1. V lost 6 bases, J lost 0 bases, and 7 bases stayed unmatched. This CDR3 contains 15 residues. The germline CDR1 and CDR2 sequences are SQVTM and ANQGSEA. CDR3 residues: CSVEGDSANTGELFF. CDR3 DNA sequence: TGCAGCGTCGAGGGGGACAGCGCGAACACCGGGGAGCTGTTTTTT.

Only a few counts were recorded for this clone. The CDR3 nucleotides read TGTGCCAGCAGTTACCCCATAGGCGGGGAGTGGGAGACCCAGTACTTC. Amino acids: CASSYPIGGEWETQYF. The chain has TRBV6-6 and TRBJ2-5, with D tentatively TRBD2 (6 bases). The V and J ends lost 2 bases and 5 bases respectively, with 18 bases between them. Per germline, CDR1 MNHNY and CDR2 SVGAGI (reference sequence). This CDR3 spans 16 amino acids.

On this clone: Germline and junction disagree at one end, which may indicate a read error. The gene calls are TRBV7-7 and TRBJ2-3, with TRBD1 matching 8 bases. The CDR3 sequence is 15 residues long. From germline, CDR1 is SSHAT and CDR2 FNYEAQ (reference sequence). As DNA, the CDR3 is TGTGCTAGCAGCGAGGGACAGGCCCGGACAGATACGCAGTATTTT. This codes for CASSEGQARTDTQYF.

The rearrangement uses TRBV5-4 and TRBJ2-7, with 13 bases identical to TRBD2. Trimming removed 4 bases from V and 9 bases from J; junction bases left unmatched: 10. Germline loops: CDR1 SGHNT, CDR2 YYREEE (reference sequence). This CDR3 comprises 15 residues. CDR3 sequence (DNA): TGTGCCAGCAGCCTTGGACTAGCGGGAGCTTCGGGGCAGTACTTC. Residues: CASSLGLAGASGQYF.

The J gene is TRBJ2-7, the V gene TRBV5-1, with TRBD1 as a possible D gene (8 bases). Germline CDR1 is SGHRS and CDR2 is YFSETQ. The CDR3 is made up of 14 amino acids. V was cut by 0 bases and J by 4 bases, with 11 bases left in between. The CDR3 region is CASSLDRGGYEQYF. CDR3 sequence (DNA): TGCGCCAGCAGCTTGGACAGGGGGGGGTACGAGCAGTACTTC.

This sequence joins TRBV2 and TRBJ2-3; D is undetermined. Germline V gene data show CDR1 as SNHLY and CDR2 as FYNNEI. Between the trimmed V and J ends, which lost 4 bases and 2 bases, there was a span of 13 bases. This CDR3 has 15 residues. CDR3 in DNA: TGTGCCAGCAGTGGGGCCTTACCGACCACAGATACGCAGTATTTT. It encodes CASSGALPTTDTQYF.

The V and J genes are TRBV4-2 and TRBJ2-7; 9 bases match TRBD2. The CDR3 totals 15 residues. Germline trimming cut 1 base from V and 5 bases from J; bases unmatched to any gene: 6. The germline CDR1 and CDR2 sequences are LGHNA and YNFKEQ. DNA for the CDR3: TGTGCCAGCAGCCAAGGTAATAGCGGGAGTCACGAGCAGTACTTC. Amino acids: CASSQGNSGSHEQYF.

The chain links TRBV7-2 to TRBJ1-2, with D possibly matching TRBD1 (6 bases). Trimming stripped 5 bases from V and 7 bases from J, with 17 bases between. CDR1 and CDR2 (germline): SGHTA, FQGNSA. CDR3 length equals 14 residues. DNA of the CDR3: TGTGCCAGCAGCCGTGCGGCAGGGGAAGGTGGCTACACCTTC. As protein: CASSRAAGEGGYTF.

This clone showed up just once. This rearrangement joins TRBV6-1 to TRBJ2-7; D is ambiguous. Germline-derived CDR1 and CDR2 are MNHNS and SASEGT. The CDR3 covers 12 residues. Trimming pared 2 bases from V and 4 bases from J, leaving 6 bases between. The CDR3 DNA sequence: TGTGCCAGCAGTGAACCAGTTTACGAGCAGTACTTC. Its protein is CASSEPVYEQYF.

The sample holds a few counts of this clone. The DNA of the CDR3 is TGTGCCAGCAGCAAAGCTGGGGGGACGCTCTACGAGCAGTACTTC. Translated: CASSKAGGTLYEQYF. This rearrangement joins TRBV21-1 to TRBJ2-7; TRBD2, the table's D call, was not compared with the DNA. TRBV21-1 is deemed a pseudogene. The CDR3 runs to 15 residues.

This chain uses TRBV7-2 with TRBJ1-4; D is ambiguous. V shed 3 bases and J shed 3 bases, with 8 bases lying between them. Germline V gene sequence: CDR1 SGHTA, CDR2 FQGNSA. There are 14 residues in the CDR3. CDR3 coding DNA: TGTGCCAGCAGCTTTAGTTTTGCTAATGAAAAACTGTTTTTT. It codes for CASSFSFANEKLFF.

Concerning this clone: Relative to the germline gene, one junction end is altered; a read error may explain this. The rearrangement links TRBV4-1 to TRBJ2-3; 8 bases agree with TRBD2. Looked up from germline, CDR1 is MGHRA and CDR2 is YSYEKL. The CDR3 covers 17 residues. The CDR3 protein is CASSQEGTRGYPARRSF. In DNA form, the CDR3 reads TGCGCCAGCAGCCAAGAAGGGACTAGAGGGTATCCTGCCCGGAGATCCTTT.

The genes are TRBV5-6 and TRBJ2-5; 7 bases match TRBD1. The CDR3 is made up of 14 amino acids. The V and J ends lost 3 bases and 4 bases, in that order; junction bases with no gene match: 6. Germline CDR1 is SGHDT and CDR2 is YYEEEE. The CDR3 nucleotides are TGTGCCAGCAGCTCATGGACAGGTCGAGAGACCCAGTACTTC. Translating it yields CASSSWTGRETQYF.

The V gene is TRBV10-3, the J gene TRBJ2-5; the D is unclear. Germline V CDR1 and CDR2: ENHRY, SYGVKD. CDR3 length: 14 amino acids. Trimming removed 4 bases from V and 5 bases from J, with 14 bases in between. In DNA form, the CDR3 reads TGTGCCATCAGTGCTTGGCAGGCTGCCGAGACCCAGTACTTC. It codes for CAISAWQAAETQYF.